These 13 T cell receptor beta chains were sequenced from one sample in a study of blood T cells in healthy people across ages. PCR was performed a second time for about 6 to 12 cycles using a sample-barcoded 5' primer and a J-beta primer mix. Each CDR3 protein is one row after TCRdb ran MiXCR on the 5' RACE reads. The profile shows some 1,000,000 distinct CDR3 sequences, almost 25% of them singletons. The sample was also reused in another study, on T cells of mothers and their children.

Sample: blood. These receptors were obtained from a girl between 2 and 10 years old in good health.

The chain joins TRBV7-9 to TRBJ2-2; D might be TRBD1 (6 bases). From germline, CDR1 is SEHNR and CDR2 FQNEAQ (reference sequence). This CDR3 has 16 residues. The germline V and J ends were trimmed by 2 bases and 6 bases, with 16 bases remaining between them. CDR3 residues: CASSLSPGVFPGELFF. The CDR3 DNA reads TGTGCCAGCAGCTTATCCCCAGGGGTTTTCCCCGGGGAGCTGTTTTTT. Supplemented by reference TRBV7-9 and TRBJ2-2, the full variable domain reads DTGVSQNPRHKITKRGQNVTFRCDPISEHNRLYWYRQTLGQGPEFLTYFQNEAQLEKSRLLSDRFSAERPKGSFSTLEIQRTEQGDSAMYLCASSLSPGVFPGELFFGEGSRLTVL.

This chain links TRBV6-5 with TRBJ2-5; TRBD1 or TRBD2 may be the D gene (5 bases each). Trimming stripped 2 bases from V and 4 bases from J, with 11 bases between. This CDR3 spans 14 amino acids. Germline V gene data show CDR1 as MNHEY and CDR2 as SVGAGI. The DNA for the CDR3 is TGTGCCAGCAGTTACGTGGGGGACGCAGAGACCCAGTACTTC. Its translation is CASSYVGDAETQYF.

This clonotype occurred a few times. The V gene is TRBV27, the J gene TRBJ2-7, with a weak D call TRBD1 (6 bases). V was clipped by 5 bases and J by 3 bases, with 14 bases between them. Per germline, CDR1 MNHEY and CDR2 SMNVEV (reference sequence). The CDR3 loop spans 14 amino acids. CDR3 DNA: TGTGCCAGCAGTACGTGGACAGATGACTACGAGCAGTACTTC. This encodes CASSTWTDDYEQYF.

The V and J genes are TRBV11-2 and TRBJ2-5; possible D gene TRBD1, 6 bases. CDR3 length: 12 residues. The germline V and J ends were trimmed by 6 bases and 5 bases, with 10 bases remaining between them. Germline V gene data show CDR1 as SGHAT and CDR2 as FQNNGV. The CDR3 nucleotides read TGTGCCAGCAGGGACAGTTTGGAGACCCAGTACTTC. Protein product: CASRDSLETQYF. Looking up the rest from reference TRBV11-2 and TRBJ2-5 gives the full variable domain: EAGVAQSPRYKIIEKRQSVAFWCNPISGHATLYWYQQILGQGPKLLIQFQNNGVVDDSQLPKDRFSAERLKGVDSTLKIQPAKLEDSAVYLCASRDSLETQYFGPGTRLLVL.

This chain connects TRBV29-1 to TRBJ1-1, with D possibly being TRBD1 (5 bases). Germline V gene data show CDR1 as SQVTM and CDR2 as ANQGSEA. This CDR3 has 15 residues. V was shortened by 0 bases and J by 4 bases, with 15 bases between the two germline ends. The CDR3 coding sequence is TGCAGCGTTGAAGATGGAGCAGGGCTTAGCACTGAAGCTTTCTTT. Translation: CSVEDGAGLSTEAFF. Supplemented by reference TRBV29-1 and TRBJ1-1, the full variable domain reads SAVISQKPSRDICQRGTSLTIQCQVDSQVTMMFWYRQQPGQSLTLIATANQGSEATYESGFVIDKFPISRPNLTFSTLTVSNMSPEDSSIYLCSVEDGAGLSTEAFFGQGTRLTVV.

This rearrangement joins TRBV9 to TRBJ2-3, with unresolved D. The V end lost 0 bases, the J end lost 3 bases, and 8 bases lay between the germline ends. Germline V gene sequence: CDR1 SGDLS, CDR2 YYNGEE. The CDR3 runs to 14 residues. The CDR3 DNA reads as TGTGCCAGCAGCGTAGAAGCTCCGACAGATACGCAGTATTTT. Protein: CASSVEAPTDTQYF.

V and J are TRBV20-1 and TRBJ1-2; tentative D call: TRBD1 (5 bases). The CDR3 is made up of 16 amino acids. CDR1 is DFQATT, CDR2 SNEGSKA, per germline (reference sequence). Trimming removed 0 bases at V and 0 bases at J, with 14 bases between. CDR3 protein: CSARDAYRPANYGYTF. The CDR3 DNA follows: TGCAGTGCTAGAGATGCGTACAGGCCAGCTAACTATGGCTACACCTTC.

This clonotype turned up a few times. The chain carries TRBV28 and TRBJ2-1; unclear D gene. V lost 3 bases and J lost 10, with 19 bases in between. Germline loops: CDR1 MDHEN, CDR2 SYDVKM. The CDR3 sequence is 15 residues long. The CDR3 sequence is CASSLQTRDSLEQFF. In DNA, the CDR3 is TGTGCCAGCAGTTTGCAAACGAGAGACTCACTCGAGCAGTTCTTC.

The CDR3 nucleotides are TGTGCCAGCAGCAACGGACAGTGGGGGACTGAAGCTTTCTTT. Translation gives CASSNGQWGTEAFF. The chain is built from TRBV7-2 and TRBJ1-1; possible D gene TRBD1, 6 bases. The CDR3 spans 14 residues. Trimming took off 5 bases at V and 5 bases at J, with 15 bases between the two ends. Germline CDR1 reads SGHTA; CDR2 reads FQGNSA. Combining the CDR3 with reference TRBV7-2 and TRBJ1-1 gives the whole variable domain GAGVSQSPSNKVTEKGKDVELRCDPISGHTALYWYRQSLGQGLEFLIYFQGNSAPDKSGLPSDRFSAERTGGSVSTLTIQRTQQEDSAVYLCASSNGQWGTEAFFGQGTRLTVV.

V and J are TRBV20-1 and TRBJ2-7; 9 nucleotides match TRBD1. Matching the DNA end better, TRBJ2-1 makes the J call doubtful. CDR1 and CDR2 from the germline V gene are DFQATT and SNEGSKA (reference sequence). CDR3 length: 15 residues. CDR3 region: CSVDRGAPNGNEQFF. CDR3 DNA: TGCAGTGTAGACAGGGGGGCCCCTAACGGCAATGAGCAGTTCTTC.

The genes are TRBV28 and TRBJ2-1; D gene ambiguous. Judging by the DNA end, TRBJ2-5 fits better; the J call may be wrong. This CDR3 contains 16 residues. The germline V gene encodes CDR1 MDHEN and CDR2 SYDVKM. CDR3 nucleotides: TGTGCCAGCAGCCCATTGGTGGAGCCCGTTCGTGAGACCCAGTACTTC. Translated: CASSPLVEPVRETQYF.

The sample holds a few counts of this clonotype. This chain links TRBV6-6 with TRBJ2-3; no definite D call. CDR1 is MNHNY, CDR2 SVGAGI, per germline (reference sequence). The CDR3 runs to 13 residues. V was trimmed by 5 bases and J by 4 bases, leaving 10 bases between them. The CDR3 DNA follows: TGTGCCAGCAGTCCACCGTCGTCAGATACGCAGTATTTT. It codes for CASSPPSSDTQYF.

This clonotype was recorded a few times. This chain joins TRBV9 and TRBJ2-7, with 12 positions matching TRBD2. The length of the CDR3 is 15 residues. CDR1 and CDR2 (germline): SGDLS, YYNGEE. Unmatched junction bases numbered 2, after V lost 0 bases and J lost 4 bases. The CDR3 DNA follows: TGTGCCAGCAGCGTAGGACTAGCGGGGGATTACGAGCAGTACTTC. Amino acids: CASSVGLAGDYEQYF.